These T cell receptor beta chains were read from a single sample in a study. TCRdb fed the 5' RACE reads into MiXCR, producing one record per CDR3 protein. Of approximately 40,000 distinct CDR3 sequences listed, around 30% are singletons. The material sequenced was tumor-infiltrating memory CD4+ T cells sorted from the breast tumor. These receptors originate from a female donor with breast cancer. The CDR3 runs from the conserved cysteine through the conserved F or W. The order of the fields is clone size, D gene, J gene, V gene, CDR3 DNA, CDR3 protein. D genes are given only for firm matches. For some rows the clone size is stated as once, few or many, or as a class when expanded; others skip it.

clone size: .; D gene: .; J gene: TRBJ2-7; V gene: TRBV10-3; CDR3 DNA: TGTGCCATCAGTGGTGGGGTCTCCTACGAGCAGTACTTC; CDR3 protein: CAISGGVSYEQYF
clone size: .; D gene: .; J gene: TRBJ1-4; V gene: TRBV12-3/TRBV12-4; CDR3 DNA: TGTGCCGGCAGTTTTAGGAGCGGGACCGCTGAAAAACTGTTTTTT; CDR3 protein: CAGSFRSGTAEKLFF
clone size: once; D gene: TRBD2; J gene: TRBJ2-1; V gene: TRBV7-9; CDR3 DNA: TGTGCCAGCAGCTCCCGGGCTAGCGGGAGCTCCTACAATGAGCAGTTCTTC; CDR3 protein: CASSSRASGSSYNEQFF
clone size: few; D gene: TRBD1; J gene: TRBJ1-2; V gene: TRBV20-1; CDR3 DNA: TGCAGTGCTAGAGGGGGCCAAATGGGAGGGACAGGGGCACATGGCTACACCTTC; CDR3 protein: CSARGGQMGGTGAHGYTF
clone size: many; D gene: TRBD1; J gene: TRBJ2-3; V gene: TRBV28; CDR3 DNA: TGTGCCAGCAGTTCAACGGACAGGCAAATCACAGATACGCAGTATTTT; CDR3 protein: CASSSTDRQITDTQYF
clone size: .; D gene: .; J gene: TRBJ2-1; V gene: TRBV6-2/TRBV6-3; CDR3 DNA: TGTGCCAGCAGCAAAGCGAAAGGGATTGGGAATGAGCAGTTCTTC; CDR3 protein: CASSKAKGIGNEQFF
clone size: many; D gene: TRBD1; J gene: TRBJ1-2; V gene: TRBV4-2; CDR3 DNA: TGTGCCAGCAGCCAAGATTTAAGCACAGGGGGCGCATTC; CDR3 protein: CASSQDLSTGGAF
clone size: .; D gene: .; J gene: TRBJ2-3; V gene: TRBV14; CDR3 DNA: TGTGCCAGCAGCCACCCACCCGGAGGGCAGGGCGATACGCAGTATTTT; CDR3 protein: CASSHPPGGQGDTQYF
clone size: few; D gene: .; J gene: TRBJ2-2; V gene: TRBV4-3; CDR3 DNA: TGCGCCAGCAGCCAGTCGGACAGTACCGGGGAGCTGTTTTTT; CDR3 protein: CASSQSDSTGELFF
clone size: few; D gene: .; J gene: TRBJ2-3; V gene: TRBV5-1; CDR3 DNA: TGCGCCAGCAGCTTGTGGGGCACAGATACGCAGTATTTT; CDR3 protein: CASSLWGTDTQYF
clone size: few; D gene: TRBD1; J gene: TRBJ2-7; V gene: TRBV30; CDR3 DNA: TGTGCCTGGAGTCGGACAGGGTACGAGCAGTACTTC; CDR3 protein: CAWSRTGYEQYF
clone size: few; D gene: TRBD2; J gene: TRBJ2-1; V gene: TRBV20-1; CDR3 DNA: TGCAGTGCTATCTCCAGCGGGAGGGATAGAAATGAGCAGTTCTTC; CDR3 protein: CSAISSGRDRNEQFF
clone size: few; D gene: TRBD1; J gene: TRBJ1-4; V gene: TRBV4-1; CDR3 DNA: TGCGCCAGCAGCCTCGACAGGGTTAATGAAAAACTGTTTTTT; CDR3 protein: CASSLDRVNEKLFF
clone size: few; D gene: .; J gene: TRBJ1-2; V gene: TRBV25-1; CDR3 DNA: TGTGCCAGCAGTGAGGGACAAGGAATCTATGGCTACACCTTC; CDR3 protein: CASSEGQGIYGYTF
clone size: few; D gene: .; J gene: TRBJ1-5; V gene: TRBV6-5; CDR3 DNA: TGTGCCAGCAGTTACTCCCCCCCGGGGCGCCAGCCCCAGCATTTT; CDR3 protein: CASSYSPPGRQPQHF
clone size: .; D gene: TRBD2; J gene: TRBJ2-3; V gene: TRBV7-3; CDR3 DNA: TGTGCCAGCAGCTTCGGCCCTACTAGCGGGAGTAACACAGATACGCAGTATTTT; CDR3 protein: CASSFGPTSGSNTDTQYF
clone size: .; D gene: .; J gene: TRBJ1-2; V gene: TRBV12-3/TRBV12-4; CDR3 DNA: TGTGCCAGCAGTACCTCGGAGCTCCATGGCTACACCTTC; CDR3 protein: CASSTSELHGYTF
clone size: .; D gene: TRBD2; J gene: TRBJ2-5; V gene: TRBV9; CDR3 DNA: TGTGCCAGCAGCGCCTACCCAAGGACTAGCTCCCTCCCGGCGGAGACCCAGTACTTC; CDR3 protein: CASSAYPRTSSLPAETQYF
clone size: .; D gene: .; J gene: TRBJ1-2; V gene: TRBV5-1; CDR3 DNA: TGCGCCAGCAAGGCGGAAGCTAACTATGGCTACACCTTC; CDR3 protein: CASKAEANYGYTF
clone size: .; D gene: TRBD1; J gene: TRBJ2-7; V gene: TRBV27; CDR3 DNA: TGTGCCAGCAGTTTAGCTGGGACAGGGGGCTACGAGCAGTACTTC; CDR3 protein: CASSLAGTGGYEQYF
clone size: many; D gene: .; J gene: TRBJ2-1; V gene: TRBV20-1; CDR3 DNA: TGCAGTCGACAGGGAGGAAATGAGCAGTTCTTC; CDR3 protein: CSRQGGNEQFF
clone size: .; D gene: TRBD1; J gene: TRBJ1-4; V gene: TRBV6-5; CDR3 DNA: TGTGCCAGCAGTTACTCGGTAACAGGGGGAGGTGAAAAACTGTTTTTT; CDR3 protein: CASSYSVTGGGEKLFF
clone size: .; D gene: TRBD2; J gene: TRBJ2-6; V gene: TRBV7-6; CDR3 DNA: TGTGCCAGCAGCCCTGGGACTAGCGGGACCTCTGGGCCCAACGTCCTGACTTTC; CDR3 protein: CASSPGTSGTSGPNVLTF
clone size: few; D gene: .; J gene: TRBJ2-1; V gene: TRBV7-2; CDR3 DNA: TGTGCCAGCAGCTTAGTCCTCGGACGTAATGAGCAGTTCTTC; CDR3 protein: CASSLVLGRNEQFF
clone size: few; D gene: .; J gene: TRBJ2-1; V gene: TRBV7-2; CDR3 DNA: TGTGCCAGCAGCTTAAGTTCAAGCAATGAGCAGTTCTTC; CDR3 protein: CASSLSSSNEQFF
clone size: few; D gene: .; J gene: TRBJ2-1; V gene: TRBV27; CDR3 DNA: TGTGCCAGCAGACCCCTGGAGGGGAGCTCCTACAATGAGCAGTTCTTC; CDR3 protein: CASRPLEGSSYNEQFF
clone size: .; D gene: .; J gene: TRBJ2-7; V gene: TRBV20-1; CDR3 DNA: TGCAGTGCTAGATCGGCGGGGTCAACCTACGAGCAGTACTTC; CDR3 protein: CSARSAGSTYEQYF
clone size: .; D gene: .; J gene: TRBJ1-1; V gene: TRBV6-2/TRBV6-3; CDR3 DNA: TGTGCCAGCAATGAACAGGGAGGGAACACTGAAGCTTTCTTT; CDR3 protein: CASNEQGGNTEAFF
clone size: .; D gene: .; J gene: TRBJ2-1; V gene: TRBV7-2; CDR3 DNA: TGTGCCAGCAGCCTCCGACATAGGGAGCAGTTCTTC; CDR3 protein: CASSLRHREQFF
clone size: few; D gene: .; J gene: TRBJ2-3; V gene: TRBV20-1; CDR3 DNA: TGCAGTGCTCCGAGCGACACAGATACGCAGTATTTT; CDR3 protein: CSAPSDTDTQYF
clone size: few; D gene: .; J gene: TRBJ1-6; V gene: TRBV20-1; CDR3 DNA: TGCAGTGCTAGAGTCCCAGGGAGCTCCTATAATTCACCCCTCCACTTT; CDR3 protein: CSARVPGSSYNSPLHF
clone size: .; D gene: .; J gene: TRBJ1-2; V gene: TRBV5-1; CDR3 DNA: TGCGCCAGCACCTTAACGGACACGAACTATGGCTACACCTTC; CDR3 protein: CASTLTDTNYGYTF
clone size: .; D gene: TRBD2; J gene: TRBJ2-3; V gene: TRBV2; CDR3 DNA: TGTGCCAGCAGAGCTAACCCAGGACTAGCGGGAGCGGATACGCAGTATTTT; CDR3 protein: CASRANPGLAGADTQYF
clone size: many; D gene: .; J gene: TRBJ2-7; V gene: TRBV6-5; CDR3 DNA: TGTGCCAGCAGTTACGGGGGTGCCGTTTTCTCCTACGAGCAGTACTTC; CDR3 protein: CASSYGGAVFSYEQYF
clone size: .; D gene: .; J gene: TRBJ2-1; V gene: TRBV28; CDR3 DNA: TGTGCCAGCAGTAACTTTAACAATGAGCAGTTCTTC; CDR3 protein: CASSNFNNEQFF
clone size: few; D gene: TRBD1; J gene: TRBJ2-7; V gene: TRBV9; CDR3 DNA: TGTGCCAGCAGCCTACTGGACAGGGACGAGCAGTACTTC; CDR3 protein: CASSLLDRDEQYF
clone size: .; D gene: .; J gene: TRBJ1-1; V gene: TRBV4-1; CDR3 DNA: TGCGCCAGCAGCCAAGAGAGAGGAAACACTGAAGCTTTCTTT; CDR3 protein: CASSQERGNTEAFF
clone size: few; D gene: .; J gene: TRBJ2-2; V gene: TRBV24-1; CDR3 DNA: TGTGCCACCAGTGACATCAGGGGTACCACCGGGGAGCTGTTTTTT; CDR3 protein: CATSDIRGTTGELFF
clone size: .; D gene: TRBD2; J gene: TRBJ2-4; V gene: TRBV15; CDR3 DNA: TGTGCCACCAGCAGTCCCAGGGACCGGGGGGACATTCAGTACTTC; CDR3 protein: CATSSPRDRGDIQYF